A single sample is the source of the 8 T cell receptor beta chains below, sequenced in a study of blood T cell repertoires in COVID-19. The method was immunoSEQ multiplex PCR; TCRdb's version includes in-frame clones alone and lacks a portion of them. The sample holds 100,000 to 150,000 clones, under 90% seen once. The sequenced sample was peripheral blood. The receptor set was obtained from a man in his sixties with acute or convalescent COVID-19.

The chain employs TRBV5-6 and TRBJ2-3; D is perhaps TRBD2 (5 bases). Germline CDR1 reads SGHDT; CDR2 reads YYEEEE. V was trimmed by 6 bases and J by 8 bases, leaving 13 bases between them. CDR3 length: 12 residues. CDR3 region: CASTYRAGTQYF. Here the CDR3 DNA reads TGTGCCAGCACCTACCGGGCGGGTACGCAGTATTTT.

This clone occurred once. The rearrangement uses TRBV25-1 and TRBJ2-7, with 8 bases lining up with TRBD2. The V gene end was trimmed by 7 bases and the J gene end by 3 bases; junction bases not matched to a gene: 5. CDR1 is MGHDK and CDR2 is SYGVNS in the germline V gene. This CDR3 has 13 residues. The CDR3 spells CASIPTSGYEQYF. The CDR3 DNA reads TGTGCCAGCATACCAACTAGCGGCTACGAGCAGTACTTC.

V is TRBV7-9 and J is TRBJ2-2; 7 bases line up with TRBD1. The CDR3 covers 15 residues. Germline V lookup: CDR1 SEHNR, CDR2 FQNEAQ (reference sequence). The ends lost 5 bases at V and 2 bases at J; junction bases unmatched: 5. This chain's CDR3 is CASSRQGPNTGELFF. CDR3 nucleotides: TGTGCCAGCAGCAGACAGGGACCAAACACCGGGGAGCTGTTTTTT.

This clone was counted once. This chain links TRBV4-1 with TRBJ2-3; 10 nucleotides align to TRBD2. V dropped 1 base and J dropped 4; count of bases not matched to a gene: 8. Looked up from germline, CDR1 is MGHRA and CDR2 is YSYEKL. The CDR3 covers 17 residues. CDR3 nucleotide sequence: TGCGCCAGCAGCCAAGGCGGGGGGCTAGCGGGGGCAGATACGCAGTATTTT. This encodes CASSQGGGLAGADTQYF.

This chain links TRBV19 with TRBJ2-2, with 8 bases identical to TRBD1. Germline V gene sequence: CDR1 LNHDA, CDR2 SQIVND (reference sequence). There are 14 residues in the CDR3. Trimming cost V 3 bases and J 9 bases; bases outside gene matches: 6. CDR3 sequence reads: CASSIAQGERELFF. In nucleotides, the CDR3 is TGTGCCAGTAGTATCGCACAGGGGGAAAGGGAGCTGTTTTTT.

The chain links TRBV28 to TRBJ2-1; D unresolved. The germline V gene has CDR1 MDHEN and CDR2 SYDVKM. The V and J ends lost 1 base and 9 bases respectively, with 4 bases between them. This CDR3 is 11 amino acids long. The CDR3: CASSLSSEQFF. The CDR3 DNA is TGTGCCAGCAGTTTATCCAGTGAGCAGTTCTTC.

The chain couples TRBV7-3 to TRBJ2-7; a weak D match, TRBD1 (6 bases). The CDR3 runs 15 residues. Germline assignment: CDR1 SGHTA and CDR2 FQGTGA. V lost 0 bases and J lost 0, with 9 bases in between. The CDR3 is CASSLTDSPSYEQYF. CDR3 DNA: TGTGCCAGCAGCTTAACGGACAGTCCCTCCTACGAGCAGTACTTC.

This clone showed up just a few times. The J gene is TRBJ2-7, the V gene TRBV5-1, with TRBD2 matching over 9 bases. The germline V gene encodes CDR1 SGHRS and CDR2 YFSETQ. The ends lost 4 bases at V and 1 base at J; junction bases unmatched: 18. The CDR3 has 19 residues. CDR3 protein: CASSTWGDFSGSSSYEQYF. The CDR3 DNA reads as TGCGCCAGCAGCACGTGGGGTGACTTTAGCGGGAGTAGTTCCTACGAGCAGTACTTC. The whole variable domain, filled in from reference TRBV5-1 and TRBJ2-7, reads KAGVTQTPRYLIKTRGQQVTLSCSPISGHRSVSWYQQTPGQGLQFLFEYFSETQRNKGNFPGRFSGRQFSNSRSEMNVSTLELGDSALYLCASSTWGDFSGSSSYEQYFGPGTRLTVT.